This is a list of T cell receptor beta chains from one sample in a study of blood T cell repertoires in COVID-19. The protocol was immunoSEQ multiplex PCR, while the TCRdb copy is restricted to in-frame clones and leaves out a portion. The sample records some 130,000 clones, around 78% being singletons. Sequencing was done on a sample of peripheral blood. The source is a human donor in a cohort sampled during active COVID-19. Both conserved end residues are part of each CDR3. D genes are given only for firm matches. Size values are once, few and many counts, or a class for expanded clones, and some rows have none.

j_call v_call d_call clone_size cdr3_nt cdr3_aa
TRBJ2-1 TRBV29-1 . few TGCAGCGCCCGCCCCGGTGCCTACAATGAGCAGTTCTTC CSARPGAYNEQFF
TRBJ1-5 TRBV30 . . TGTGCCTGGGGATCTGGCAGAAGCAATCAGCCCCAGCATTTT CAWGSGRSNQPQHF
TRBJ1-1 TRBV7-9 . . TGTGCCAGCAGCCTCAGGACAAGTTTGAACACTGAAGCTTTCTTT CASSLRTSLNTEAFF
TRBJ2-5 TRBV7-7 TRBD2 . TGTGCCAGCAGCCTAATGGACTACGGGGGGGAGACCCAGTACTTC CASSLMDYGGETQYF
TRBJ2-3 TRBV7-6 TRBD2 . TGTGCCAGCAGCTTCTCAGCGGGGGGGGATACGCAGTATTTT CASSFSAGGDTQYF
TRBJ1-5 TRBV2 TRBD1 . TGTGCCAGCAGTGAGGGGGGACAGAATCAGCCCCAGCATTTT CASSEGGQNQPQHF
TRBJ2-6 TRBV19 . once TGTGCCAGTACCCTTGGGGCGGCTGGGGCCAACGTCCTGACTTTC CASTLGAAGANVLTF
TRBJ2-7 TRBV5-1 TRBD2 . TGCGCCAGCAGCTTGGCGGGGGGGATTGACGAGCAGTACTTC CASSLAGGIDEQYF
TRBJ1-1 TRBV10-2 . . TGCGCCAGCAGAGAAGCTTACTTGAACACTGAAGCTTTCTTT CASREAYLNTEAFF
TRBJ2-1 TRBV11-2 TRBD2 . TGTGCCAGCAGCTTAGTTAGCGGGGAAAACAATGAGCAGTTCTTC CASSLVSGENNEQFF
TRBJ2-1 TRBV6-6 TRBD1 . TGTGCCAGCAGTCCCGGGACAGGCCACAATGAGCAGTTCTTC CASSPGTGHNEQFF
TRBJ1-1 TRBV2 . . TGTGCCAGCACCCCCCTTGCGGCGAACACTGAAGCTTTCTTT CASTPLAANTEAFF
TRBJ1-2 TRBV29-1 TRBD1 . TGCAGCGTTGAGAATCACAGGGGACGTAACTATGGCTACACCTTC CSVENHRGRNYGYTF
TRBJ1-3 TRBV30 TRBD1 . TGTGCCTGGGGGACAGGGGGCTCTGGAAACACCATATATTTT CAWGTGGSGNTIYF
TRBJ1-5 TRBV30 . . TGTGCCTGGAGCGGCGGACTCAATCAGCCCCAGCATTTT CAWSGGLNQPQHF
TRBJ1-2 TRBV12-3/TRBV12-4 TRBD1 once TGTGCCAGCAGTCCGACAGGGGTTGGCTACACCTTC CASSPTGVGYTF
TRBJ1-2 TRBV7-9 . . TGTGCCAGCAGCTTAGTTCGGCAGGACACCTTC CASSLVRQDTF
TRBJ2-2 TRBV5-1 . . TGCGCCAGCAGCTTTTATCCCAGGGCGGACACCGGGGAGCTGTTTTTT CASSFYPRADTGELFF
TRBJ1-1 TRBV5-4 TRBD1 . TGTGCCAGCAGCTTGGCGGAGGGGGCAAAGTGGGGTTTTGAAGCTTTCTTT CASSLAEGAKWGFEAFF
TRBJ1-1 TRBV29-1 . . TGCAGCGTTGAAGGGCAGGTGAACACTGAAGCTTTCTTT CSVEGQVNTEAFF
TRBJ2-7 TRBV13 TRBD1 . TGTGCCAGCAGCGCATCGACAGGGGTGGGTTCCGAGCAGTACTTC CASSASTGVGSEQYF
TRBJ1-2 TRBV19 TRBD1 . TGTGCCAGTAGTATTACCGGGACAGGGTACGGTGGCTACACCTTC CASSITGTGYGGYTF
TRBJ1-3 TRBV13 TRBD1 . TGTGCCAGCAGCTTCAGGGGGAATGGAAACACCATATATTTT CASSFRGNGNTIYF
TRBJ1-2 TRBV23-1 TRBD1 . TGCGCCAGCAGTCACCCGGGGGGACAGGGGATCGGGGGCTACACCTTC CASSHPGGQGIGGYTF
TRBJ1-4 TRBV19 TRBD1 . TGTGCCAGTACCTCCTCCCCGGGACAGAATGAAAAACTGTTTTTT CASTSSPGQNEKLFF
TRBJ2-7 TRBV1 . . TGCACCAGCAGCAATAGATTCTCCTACGAGCAGTACTTC CTSSNRFSYEQYF
TRBJ2-1 TRBV21-1 . . TGTGCCAGCAAGGGAGCGGACGCAGGTTGGATCTTC CASKGADAGWIF
TRBJ2-7 TRBV27 TRBD1 . TGTGCCAGCCCCTGGGGGACAGGGATATGTTACGAGCAGTACTTC CASPWGTGICYEQYF
TRBJ2-1 TRBV10-2 TRBD2 medium-sized TGCGCCAGCACCTTAGCGGGGGGGACATCTACTGAGCAGTTCTTC CASTLAGGTSTEQFF
TRBJ2-1 TRBV10-2 TRBD2 many TGCGCCAGCAGCCGGACTAGCGGGGGGGCCTACAATGAGCAGTTCTTC CASSRTSGGAYNEQFF
TRBJ1-1 TRBV27 . . TGTGCCAGCAGTTTGAATCGGGGGGAAGCTTTCTTT CASSLNRGEAFF
TRBJ2-3 TRBV2 . . TGTGCCAGCAGTGCCGAAACTAGCACTGATACGCAGTATTTT CASSAETSTDTQYF
TRBJ1-5 TRBV5-6 . . TGTGCCAGCAGCTCCCGGAATCAGCCCCAGCATTTT CASSSRNQPQHF
TRBJ1-5 TRBV6-4 . once TGTGCCAGCAGCCCCACAAGTAATCAGCCCCAGCATTTT CASSPTSNQPQHF
TRBJ1-1 TRBV7-6 . . TGTGCCAGCAGCTTCCCTCCTTTACAGGTACCGTATGGGTGTGAAGCTTTCTTT CASSFPPLQVPYGCEAFF
TRBJ2-1 TRBV5-1 TRBD2 . TGCGCCAGCAGCGTTAGCGGGGGGTCCTCACTAAGCTCCTACAATGAGCAGTTCTTC CASSVSGGSSLSSYNEQFF
TRBJ1-1 TRBV5-1 . . TGCGCCAGCAGCCCCGCAGGACAAGCGAACACTGAAGCTTTCTTT CASSPAGQANTEAFF
TRBJ1-6 TRBV19 . . TGTGCCAGTAGTTCATACCCGCAGGGACCCCTCCACTTT CASSSYPQGPLHF
TRBJ2-5 TRBV5-5 TRBD2 . TGTGCCAGCAGCTTGGGGGCTAGCGGGGGCCAAGAGACCCAGTACTTC CASSLGASGGQETQYF
TRBJ2-5 TRBV12-3/TRBV12-4 . . TGTGCCAGCAGTTCATCCGGGGAGGAGACCCAGTACTTC CASSSSGEETQYF
TRBJ1-2 TRBV6-5 . . TGTGCCAGCAGTTACTTAGGGAGCGGCTACACCTTC CASSYLGSGYTF
TRBJ2-3 TRBV7-7 TRBD2 . TGTGCCAGCAGCTTAGGGACTAGCGGAAGCACAGATACGCAGTATTTT CASSLGTSGSTDTQYF
TRBJ1-1 TRBV6-5 . . TGTGCCAGCAGGAATCCCAGGGGTAGCACTGAAGCTTTCTTT CASRNPRGSTEAFF
TRBJ2-1 TRBV3-1/TRBV3-2 . . TGTGCCAGCAGCCCTCCCTCTGCCGGGAGCTCCTACAATGAGCAGTTCTTC CASSPPSAGSSYNEQFF
TRBJ1-6 TRBV7-8 . . TGTGCCAGCAGTTTCGATCAGGGATCGGTGGGCTCACCCCTCCACTTT CASSFDQGSVGSPLHF
TRBJ2-3 TRBV7-9 TRBD1 once TGTGCCAGCAGCTCCGGACAGGCGAACACAGATACGCAGTATTTT CASSSGQANTDTQYF
TRBJ1-2 TRBV5-1 TRBD1 . TGCGCCAGCAGCTTGGAGGGGGCGGTTATAGGCTACACCTTC CASSLEGAVIGYTF
TRBJ2-3 TRBV5-1 . once TGCGCCAGCAGCTGGAAGTTACAGGGTGCAGATACGCAGTATTTT CASSWKLQGADTQYF